This T cell receptor (beta chain) was found in a study of blood T cell repertoires in COVID-19. Overall study context: The United States, Italy and Spain provided the acute and convalescent COVID-19 samples. T cells, B-cell-depleted T cells, or PBMCs supplied cDNA or gDNA.

The CDR3 has 15 residues. V was clipped by 10 bases and J by 1 base, with 17 bases between them. The germline gives CDR1 ENHRY, CDR2 SYGVKD. Sequencing was performed with immunoSEQ multiplex PCR; in TCRdb, only in-frame clones are kept and a portion is missing. The sample includes around 150,000 clones, approximately 81% of them seen just once. The material sequenced was peripheral blood. The TCR comes from a human donor with acute or convalescent COVID-19. The donor label of this sample is uncertain. The chain recombines TRBV10-3 with TRBJ2-1; TRBD2 might be the D (5 bases). The CDR3 nucleotides read TGTGCCACCCAAAGCGAGGGATCGTCCTACAATGAGCAGTTCTTC. As protein: CATQSEGSSYNEQFF.